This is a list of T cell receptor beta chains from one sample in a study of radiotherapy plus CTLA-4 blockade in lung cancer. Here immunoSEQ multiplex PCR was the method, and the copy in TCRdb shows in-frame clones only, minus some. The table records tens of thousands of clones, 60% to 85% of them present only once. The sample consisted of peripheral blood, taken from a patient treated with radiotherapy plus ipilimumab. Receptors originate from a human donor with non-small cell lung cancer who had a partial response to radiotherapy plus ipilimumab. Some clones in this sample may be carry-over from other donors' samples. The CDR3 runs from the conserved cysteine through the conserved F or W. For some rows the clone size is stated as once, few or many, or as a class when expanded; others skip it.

CDR3: CASSQEGQGDTEAFF
size: -
V: TRBV4-1

CDR3: CASSHVVGGRETQYF
size: -
V: TRBV4-3

CDR3: CASSEPGLAGVDETQYF
size: -
V: TRBV10-2

CDR3: CASSPGANYGYTF
size: -
V: TRBV7-9

CDR3: CASKTGGLNNSPLHF
size: few
V: TRBV28

CDR3: CASKTGDQPQHF
size: -
V: TRBV6-1

CDR3: CASSSLRTGSGNTIYF
size: once
V: TRBV11-2

CDR3: CASSWTSANEQFF
size: -
V: TRBV19

CDR3: CASSRRTSGYSTDTQYF
size: -
V: TRBV5-1

CDR3: CASSFFRDYEQYF
size: -
V: TRBV11-2

CDR3: CASSFGLAGGQSEQFF
size: -
V: TRBV6-6

CDR3: CASTSGQKFYGYTF
size: -
V: TRBV28

CDR3: CASSLEWDTEHNTEAFF
size: once
V: TRBV5-5

CDR3: CASRPPQGRYEQYF
size: -
V: TRBV28

CDR3: CASRRDSNTGELFF
size: -
V: TRBV7-3

CDR3: CASSSFRRGSSYNEQFF
size: -
V: TRBV27

CDR3: CASTNGGGTNTEAFF
size: few
V: TRBV6-6

CDR3: CASSDGGAINEQFF
size: -
V: TRBV10-1

CDR3: CASSPLTSGGTGELFF
size: -
V: TRBV18

CDR3: CASSPSSGTSLQTQYF
size: -
V: TRBV5-1

CDR3: CASSLAPARVSGNTIYF
size: -
V: TRBV5-1

CDR3: CASNPRDGQQYNEQFF
size: -
V: TRBV19

CDR3: CASSQVGHSYGYTF
size: -
V: TRBV4-3

CDR3: CASSVTGSYEQYF
size: -
V: TRBV5-5

CDR3: CASSLGAGDTGELFF
size: -
V: TRBV7-9

CDR3: CAISETSGGRTDTQYF
size: many
V: TRBV10-3

CDR3: CASSLVGGAGGELFF
size: few
V: TRBV7-2

CDR3: CASSLPGQSLEAFF
size: -
V: TRBV7-9

CDR3: CSVEGHNTGELFF
size: -
V: TRBV29-1

CDR3: CASSQETTGVRKKLFF
size: few
V: TRBV4-1

CDR3: CATSRDHSGRLTYNEQFF
size: -
V: TRBV15

CDR3: CASSSGLAGGKQFF
size: -
V: TRBV5-5

CDR3: CAWSVPQNRRGDNEQFF
size: -
V: TRBV30

CDR3: CSVREGLYEQYF
size: -
V: TRBV29-1

CDR3: CASRGQLGYTDTQYF
size: few
V: TRBV2

CDR3: CASSLDRVPITEAFF
size: -
V: TRBV14

CDR3: CASSEATGTTQYF
size: few
V: TRBV6-4

CDR3: CASKGQVTYEQYF
size: many
V: TRBV2

CDR3: CASSAGGIQETQYF
size: -
V: TRBV19

CDR3: CASSQGETGGAVDGYTF
size: -
V: TRBV4-2

CDR3: CASSLDWRWGYQF
size: -
V: TRBV2

CDR3: CASSSTGVRGNTIYF
size: -
V: TRBV18

CDR3: CASSTPGLVNEQFF
size: few
V: TRBV19

CDR3: CASSSGRGTGELFF
size: -
V: TRBV19

CDR3: CASSPGTGGEAFF
size: -
V: TRBV19

CDR3: CASSSGPPSGTEAFF
size: -
V: TRBV5-1

CDR3: CSVGSSATDTQYF
size: once
V: TRBV29-1

CDR3: CASRVAGGFSSYNEQFF
size: -
V: TRBV19

CDR3: CASSFGPPAFF
size: -
V: TRBV7-9

CDR3: CASSSPGTGGYNEQFF
size: -
V: TRBV6-6

CDR3: CASSGGEWSPLHF
size: -
V: TRBV25-1

CDR3: CASSIQGQGVDTEAFF
size: -
V: TRBV7-2